A few counts support the clone carrying this T cell receptor (beta chain). This record belongs to a study of blood T cell repertoires in COVID-19. Across the whole study: The samples span acute and convalescent COVID-19 from the United States, Italy and Spain. PBMCs, B-cell-depleted T cells, or T cells were the source of the cDNA or gDNA that made up the material.

In the original analysis: For nucleated cells, counts were estimated from reference gene primer amplification. Profiled with immunoSEQ multiplex PCR; TCRdb holds only in-frame clones, not every one. V, J and clone size were drawn from that table, and D and trimming were deduced from the DNA. The table records about 170,000 clones, 85% of them present only once. V was cut by 5 bases and J by 6 bases, with 16 bases left in between. This CDR3 comprises 14 residues. The germline gives CDR1 SGHVS, CDR2 FQNEAQ. The receptor's source is a human donor with acute or convalescent COVID-19. The donor label of this sample is uncertain. This chain links TRBV7-8 with TRBJ1-1; D unclear. Sequencing was performed on peripheral blood. Written as DNA, the CDR3 is TGTGCCAGCAGCATCGGCCCCGGGGTCTCTGAAGCTTTCTTT. Its protein product is CASSIGPGVSEAFF.